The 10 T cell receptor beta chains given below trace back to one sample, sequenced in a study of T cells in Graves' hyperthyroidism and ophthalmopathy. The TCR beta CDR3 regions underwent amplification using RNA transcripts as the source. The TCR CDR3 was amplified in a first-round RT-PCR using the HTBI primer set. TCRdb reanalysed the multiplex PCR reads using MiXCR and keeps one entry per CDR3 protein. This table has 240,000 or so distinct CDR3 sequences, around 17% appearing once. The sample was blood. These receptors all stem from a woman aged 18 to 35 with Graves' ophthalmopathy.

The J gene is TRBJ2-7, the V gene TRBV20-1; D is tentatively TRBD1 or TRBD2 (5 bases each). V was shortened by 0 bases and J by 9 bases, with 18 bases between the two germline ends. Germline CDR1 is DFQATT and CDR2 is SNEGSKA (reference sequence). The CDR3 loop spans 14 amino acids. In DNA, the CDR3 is TGCAGTGCTAGAGATCCCGGGACGGATTTCTCGCAGTACTTC. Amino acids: CSARDPGTDFSQYF.

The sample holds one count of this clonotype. The DNA of the CDR3 is TGTGCCAGCAGCTTAGACGGACAGGGGGCTACACAACAGTACTTC. Its translation: CASSLDGQGATQQYF. The J gene is TRBJ2-5, the V gene TRBV7-9; 11 bases fit TRBD1. V gave up 1 base and J gave up 11 bases; unmatched junction bases: 9. Germline CDR1 reads SEHNR; CDR2 reads FQNEAQ (reference sequence). The CDR3 spans 15 residues.

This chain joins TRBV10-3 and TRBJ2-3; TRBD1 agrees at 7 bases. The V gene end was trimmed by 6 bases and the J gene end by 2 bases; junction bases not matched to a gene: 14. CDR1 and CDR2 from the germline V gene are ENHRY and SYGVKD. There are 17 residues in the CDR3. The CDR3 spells CAISGTGASSHTDTQYF. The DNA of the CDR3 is TGTGCCATCAGCGGAACAGGGGCCTCGAGTCACACAGATACGCAGTATTTT.

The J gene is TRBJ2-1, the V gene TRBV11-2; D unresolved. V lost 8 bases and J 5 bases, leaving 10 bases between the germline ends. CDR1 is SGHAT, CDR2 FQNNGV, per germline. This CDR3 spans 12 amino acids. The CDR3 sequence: CASGPLNNEQFF. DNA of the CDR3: TGTGCCAGCGGGCCCCTCAACAATGAGCAGTTCTTC.

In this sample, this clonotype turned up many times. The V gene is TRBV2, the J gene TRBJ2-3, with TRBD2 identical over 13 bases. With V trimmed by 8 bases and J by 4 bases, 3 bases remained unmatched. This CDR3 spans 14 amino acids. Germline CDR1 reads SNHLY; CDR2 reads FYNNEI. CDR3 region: CASLTSGRADTQYF. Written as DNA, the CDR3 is TGTGCCAGCTTAACTAGCGGGAGGGCAGATACGCAGTATTTT.

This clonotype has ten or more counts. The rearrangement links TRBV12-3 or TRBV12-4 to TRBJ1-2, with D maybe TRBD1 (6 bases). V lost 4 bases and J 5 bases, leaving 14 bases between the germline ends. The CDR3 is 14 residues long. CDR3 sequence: CASSSTRGIYGYTF. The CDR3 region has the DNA TGTGCCAGCAGTTCGACCAGGGGCATTTATGGCTACACCTTC.

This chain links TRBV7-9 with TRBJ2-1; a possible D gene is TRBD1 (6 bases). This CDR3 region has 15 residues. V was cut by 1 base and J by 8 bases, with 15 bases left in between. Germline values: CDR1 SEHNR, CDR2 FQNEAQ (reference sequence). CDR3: CASSLVPGQFDEQFF. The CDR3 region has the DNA TGTGCCAGCAGCTTAGTTCCGGGACAATTTGATGAGCAGTTCTTC.

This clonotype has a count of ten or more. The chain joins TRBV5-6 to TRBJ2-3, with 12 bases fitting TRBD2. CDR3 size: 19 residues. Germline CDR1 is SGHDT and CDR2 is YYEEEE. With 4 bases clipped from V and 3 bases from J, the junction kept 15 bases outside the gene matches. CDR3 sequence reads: CASSIRTSGNRVVTDTQYF. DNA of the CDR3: TGTGCCAGCAGCATTCGGACTAGCGGGAACCGGGTCGTTACAGATACGCAGTATTTT. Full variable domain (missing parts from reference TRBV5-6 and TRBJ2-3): DAGVTQSPTHLIKTRGQQVTLRCSPKSGHDTVSWYQQALGQGPQFIFQYYEEEERQRGNFPDRFSGHQFPNYSSELNVNALLLGDSALYLCASSIRTSGNRVVTDTQYFGPGTRLTVL.

CDR3 loop: CASRQGGGNTIYF. The CDR3 DNA reads TGTGCCAGCCGACAGGGTGGTGGAAACACCATATATTTT. The chain couples TRBV6-5 to TRBJ1-3, with 7 bases identical to TRBD1. V was pared by 8 bases and J by 3 bases, with 4 bases of the junction left unmatched. Germline CDR1 reads MNHEY; CDR2 reads SVGAGI. The CDR3 has 13 amino acids.

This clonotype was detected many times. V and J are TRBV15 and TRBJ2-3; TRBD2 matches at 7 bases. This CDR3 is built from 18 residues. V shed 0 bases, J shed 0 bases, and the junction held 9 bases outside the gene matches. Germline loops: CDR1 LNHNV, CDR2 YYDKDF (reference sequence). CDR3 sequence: CATSRDWHSGQSTDTQYF. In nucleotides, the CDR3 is TGTGCCACCAGCAGAGATTGGCATAGCGGGCAGAGCACAGATACGCAGTATTTT.